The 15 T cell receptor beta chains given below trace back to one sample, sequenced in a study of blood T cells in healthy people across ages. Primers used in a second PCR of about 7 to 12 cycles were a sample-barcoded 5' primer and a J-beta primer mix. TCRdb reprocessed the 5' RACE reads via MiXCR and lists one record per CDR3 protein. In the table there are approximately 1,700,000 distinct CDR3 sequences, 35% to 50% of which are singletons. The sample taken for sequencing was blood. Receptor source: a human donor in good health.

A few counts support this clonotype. CDR3 sequence reads: CASSGRQGEWEQYF. In DNA, the CDR3 is TGTGCCAGCAGCGGCAGACAGGGAGAGTGGGAGCAGTACTTC. The chain joins TRBV9 to TRBJ2-7; TRBD1 aligns across 7 bases. The V gene's germline CDR1 is SGDLS and CDR2 YYNGEE. V dropped 3 bases and J dropped 7; count of bases not matched to a gene: 10. The CDR3 runs to 14 residues.

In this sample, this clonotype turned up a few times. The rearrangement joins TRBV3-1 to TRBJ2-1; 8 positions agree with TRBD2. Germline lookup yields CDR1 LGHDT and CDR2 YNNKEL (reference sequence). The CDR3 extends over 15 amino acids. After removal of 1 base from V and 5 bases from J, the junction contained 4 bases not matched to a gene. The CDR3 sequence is CASSQVVLADNEQFF. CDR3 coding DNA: TGTGCCAGCAGCCAAGTGGTACTAGCGGACAATGAGCAGTTCTTC.

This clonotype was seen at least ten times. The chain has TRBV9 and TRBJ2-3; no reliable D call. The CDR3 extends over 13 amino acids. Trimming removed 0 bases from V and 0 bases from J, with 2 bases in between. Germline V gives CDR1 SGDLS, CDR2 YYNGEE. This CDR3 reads CASSVVSTDTQYF. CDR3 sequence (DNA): TGTGCCAGCAGCGTAGTAAGCACAGATACGCAGTATTTT.

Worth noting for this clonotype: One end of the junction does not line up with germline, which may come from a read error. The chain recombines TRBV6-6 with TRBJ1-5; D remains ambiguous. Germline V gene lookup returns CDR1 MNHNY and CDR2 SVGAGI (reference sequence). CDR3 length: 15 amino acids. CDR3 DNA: TGTGCCAGCAGTCTGGACCTCCTAGGCGGTCAGCCCCGGCATTTT. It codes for CASSLDLLGGQPRHF.

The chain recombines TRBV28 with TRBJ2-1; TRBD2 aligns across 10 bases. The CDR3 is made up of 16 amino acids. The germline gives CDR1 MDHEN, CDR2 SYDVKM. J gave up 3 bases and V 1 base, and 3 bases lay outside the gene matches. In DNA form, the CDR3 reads TGTGCCAGCAGTTTATTTAGCGGGGGGTTCTACAATGAGCAGTTCTTC. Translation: CASSLFSGGFYNEQFF.

CDR3 sequence: CASSIDRVSTEAFF. The CDR3 DNA is TGTGCCAGCAGCATAGACAGGGTGAGCACTGAAGCTTTCTTT. The gene calls are TRBV7-2 and TRBJ1-1, with 7 bases matching TRBD1. The CDR3 length is 14 residues. The ends lost 5 bases at V and 4 bases at J; junction bases unmatched: 7. CDR1 and CDR2 from the germline V gene are SGHTA and FQGNSA. Complete variable domain (other parts from reference TRBV7-2 and TRBJ1-1): GAGVSQSPSNKVTEKGKDVELRCDPISGHTALYWYRQSLGQGLEFLIYFQGNSAPDKSGLPSDRFSAERTGGSVSTLTIQRTQQEDSAVYLCASSIDRVSTEAFFGQGTRLTVV.

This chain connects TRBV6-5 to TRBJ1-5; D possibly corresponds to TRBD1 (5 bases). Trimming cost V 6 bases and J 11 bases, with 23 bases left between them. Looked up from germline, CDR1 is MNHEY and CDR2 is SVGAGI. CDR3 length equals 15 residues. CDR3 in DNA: TGTGCCAGCAGCCGTGCCGGGACGGTTGGATCGGCCCAGCATTTT. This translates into CASSRAGTVGSAQHF.

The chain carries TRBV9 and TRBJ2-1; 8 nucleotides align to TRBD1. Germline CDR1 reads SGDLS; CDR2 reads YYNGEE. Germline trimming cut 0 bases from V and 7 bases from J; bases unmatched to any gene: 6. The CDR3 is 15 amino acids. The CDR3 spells CASSVGGTGANEQFF. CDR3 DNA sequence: TGTGCCAGCAGCGTAGGTGGGACAGGAGCAAATGAGCAGTTCTTC. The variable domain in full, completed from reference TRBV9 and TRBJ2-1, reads DSGVTQTPKHLITATGQRVTLRCSPRSGDLSVYWYQQSLDQGLQFLIQYYNGEERAKGNILERFSAQQFPDLHSELNLSSLELGDSALYFCASSVGGTGANEQFFGPGTRLTVL.

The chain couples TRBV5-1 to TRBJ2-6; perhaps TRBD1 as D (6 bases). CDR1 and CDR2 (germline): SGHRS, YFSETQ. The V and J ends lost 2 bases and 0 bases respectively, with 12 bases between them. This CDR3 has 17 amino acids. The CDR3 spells CASSFQGYHSGANVLTF. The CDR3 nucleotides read TGCGCCAGCAGCTTCCAGGGGTACCACTCTGGGGCCAACGTCCTGACTTTC.

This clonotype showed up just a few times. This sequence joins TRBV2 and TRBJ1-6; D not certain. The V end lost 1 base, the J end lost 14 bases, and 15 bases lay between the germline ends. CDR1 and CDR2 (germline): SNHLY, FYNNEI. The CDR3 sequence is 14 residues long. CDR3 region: CASSEGVAVRALHF. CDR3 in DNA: TGTGCCAGCAGTGAAGGAGTGGCCGTACGGGCCCTCCACTTT. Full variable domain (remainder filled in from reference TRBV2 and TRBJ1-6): EPEVTQTPSHQVTQMGQEVILRCVPISNHLYFYWYRQILGQKVEFLVSFYNNEISEKSEIFDDQFSVERPDGSNFTLKIRSTKLEDSAMYFCASSEGVAVRALHFGNGTRLTVT.

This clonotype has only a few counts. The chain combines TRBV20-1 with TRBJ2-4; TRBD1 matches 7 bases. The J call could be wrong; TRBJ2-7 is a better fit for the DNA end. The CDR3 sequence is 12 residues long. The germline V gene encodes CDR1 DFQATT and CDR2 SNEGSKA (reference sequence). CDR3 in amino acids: CSASRQGDEQYF. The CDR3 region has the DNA TGCAGTGCCTCCAGACAGGGAGACGAGCAGTACTTC.

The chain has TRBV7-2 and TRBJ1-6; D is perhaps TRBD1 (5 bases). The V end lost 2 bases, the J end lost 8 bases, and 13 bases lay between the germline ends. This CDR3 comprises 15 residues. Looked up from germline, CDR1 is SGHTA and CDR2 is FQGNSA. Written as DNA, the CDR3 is TGTGCCAGCAGCTTACGGAGGCTGGGGGATTCACCCCTCCACTTT. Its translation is CASSLRRLGDSPLHF.

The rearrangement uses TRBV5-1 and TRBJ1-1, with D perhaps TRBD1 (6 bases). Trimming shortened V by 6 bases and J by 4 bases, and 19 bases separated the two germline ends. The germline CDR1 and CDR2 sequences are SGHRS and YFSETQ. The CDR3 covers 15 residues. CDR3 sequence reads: CASMERRQAGTEAFF. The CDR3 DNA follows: TGCGCCAGCATGGAGAGGAGACAGGCGGGCACTGAAGCTTTCTTT. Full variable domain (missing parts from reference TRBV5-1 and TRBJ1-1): KAGVTQTPRYLIKTRGQQVTLSCSPISGHRSVSWYQQTPGQGLQFLFEYFSETQRNKGNFPGRFSGRQFSNSRSEMNVSTLELGDSALYLCASMERRQAGTEAFFGQGTRLTVV.

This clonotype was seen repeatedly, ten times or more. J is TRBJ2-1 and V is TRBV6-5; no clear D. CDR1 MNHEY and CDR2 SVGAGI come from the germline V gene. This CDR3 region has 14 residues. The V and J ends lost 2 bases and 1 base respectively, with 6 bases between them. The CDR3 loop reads CASSYGQSYNEQFF. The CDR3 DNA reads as TGTGCCAGCAGTTACGGTCAGTCCTACAATGAGCAGTTCTTC.

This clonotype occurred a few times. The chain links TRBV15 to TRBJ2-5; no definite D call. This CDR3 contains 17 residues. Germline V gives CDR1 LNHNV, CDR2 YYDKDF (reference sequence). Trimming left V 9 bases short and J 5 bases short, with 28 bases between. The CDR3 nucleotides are TGTGCCACAGCTGCGACTTACCTAACCAGTGAATGGGAGACCCAGTACTTC. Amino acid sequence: CATAATYLTSEWETQYF.